This T cell receptor beta chain was captured by sequencing in a study of Tregs in tolerant kidney transplant recipients. Recipients received nonmyeloablative bone marrow transplants from related graft donors, with transient mixed chimerism. Thawed PBMCs were FACS-sorted into unstimulated CD4+CD25+CD127- regulatory T cells, CD4+CD25- non-regulatory cells, CD4 and CD8 cells. With respect to this clone: The CDR3 extends 3 residues past the end of the read, so its final part is completed from the germline J gene.

V gave up 4 bases and J gave up 4 bases; unmatched junction bases: 11. Germline CDR1 SSHAT, CDR2 FNYEAQ (reference sequence). The CDR3 length is 16 residues. Clones were read by immunoSEQ multiplex PCR, and TCRdb kept only the in-frame ones, dropping some. Its clone listing holds under 30,000 clones. This sequence joins TRBV7-7 and TRBJ2-5; 8 bases are shared with TRBD2. This sample comprised CD4+ T cells from blood (PBMCs), obtained 6 months after the transplant. This sequence was found in a human patient who received a combined kidney and bone marrow transplant. Some of the T cells might come from the graft donor. CDR3 region: CASSSAGGAPGETQYF. The CDR3 DNA, read in part, is TGTGCCAGCAGCTCGGCCGGGGGGGCGCCCGGAGAGACC.